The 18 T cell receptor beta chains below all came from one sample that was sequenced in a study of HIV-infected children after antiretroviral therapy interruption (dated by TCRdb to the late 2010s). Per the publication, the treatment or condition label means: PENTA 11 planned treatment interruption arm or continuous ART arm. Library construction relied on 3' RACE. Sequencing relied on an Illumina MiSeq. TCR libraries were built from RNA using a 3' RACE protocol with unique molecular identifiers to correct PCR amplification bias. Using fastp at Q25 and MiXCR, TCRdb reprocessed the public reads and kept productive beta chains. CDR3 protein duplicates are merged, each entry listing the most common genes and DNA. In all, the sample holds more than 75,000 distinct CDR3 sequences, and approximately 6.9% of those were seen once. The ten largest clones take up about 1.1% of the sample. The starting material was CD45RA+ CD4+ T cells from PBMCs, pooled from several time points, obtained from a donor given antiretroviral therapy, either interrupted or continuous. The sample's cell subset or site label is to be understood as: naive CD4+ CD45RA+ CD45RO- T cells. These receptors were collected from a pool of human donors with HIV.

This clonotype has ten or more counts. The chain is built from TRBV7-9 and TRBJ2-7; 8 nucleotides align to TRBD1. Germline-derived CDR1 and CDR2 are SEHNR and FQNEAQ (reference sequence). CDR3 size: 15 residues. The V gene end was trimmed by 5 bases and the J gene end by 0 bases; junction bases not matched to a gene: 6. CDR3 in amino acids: CASSATGGGSYEQYF. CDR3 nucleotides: TGTGCCAGCAGCGCAACAGGGGGAGGCTCCTACGAGCAGTACTTC.

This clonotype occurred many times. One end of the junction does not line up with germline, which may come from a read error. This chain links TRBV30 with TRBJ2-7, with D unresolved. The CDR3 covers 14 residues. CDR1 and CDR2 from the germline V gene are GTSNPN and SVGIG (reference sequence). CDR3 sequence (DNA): TGTGCCTGGAGTGTCCCGCCCCACCTCGGCCAGCGTTCGTTC. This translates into CAWSVPPHLGQRSF. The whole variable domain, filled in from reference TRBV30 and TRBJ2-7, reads SQTIHQWPATLVQPVGSPLSLECTVEGTSNPNLYWYRQAAGRGLQLLFYSVGIGQISSEVPQNLSASRPQDRQFILSSKKLLLSDSGFYLCAWSVPPHLGQRSFGPGTRLTVT.

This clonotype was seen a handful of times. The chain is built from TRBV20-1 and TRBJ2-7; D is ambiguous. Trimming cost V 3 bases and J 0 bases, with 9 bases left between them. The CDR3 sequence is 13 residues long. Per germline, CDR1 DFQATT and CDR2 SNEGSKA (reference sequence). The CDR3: CSARTVSSYEQYF. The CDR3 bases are TGCAGTGCTAGGACGGTCAGCTCCTACGAGCAGTACTTC.

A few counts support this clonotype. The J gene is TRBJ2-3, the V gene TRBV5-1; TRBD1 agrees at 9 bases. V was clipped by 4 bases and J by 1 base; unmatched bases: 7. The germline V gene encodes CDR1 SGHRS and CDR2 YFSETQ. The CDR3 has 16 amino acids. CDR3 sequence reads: CASSLLTGGGTDTQYF. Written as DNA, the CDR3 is TGCGCCAGCAGCCTACTGACAGGGGGGGGCACAGATACGCAGTATTTT.

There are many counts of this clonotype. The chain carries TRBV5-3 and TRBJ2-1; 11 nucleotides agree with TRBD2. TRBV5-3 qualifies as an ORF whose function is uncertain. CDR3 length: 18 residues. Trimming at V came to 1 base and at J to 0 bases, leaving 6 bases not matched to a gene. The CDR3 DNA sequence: TGTGCCAGAAGCTTGTCACTAGCGGGGGCGTTCTCCTACAATGAGCAGTTCTTC. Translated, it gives CARSLSLAGAFSYNEQFF.

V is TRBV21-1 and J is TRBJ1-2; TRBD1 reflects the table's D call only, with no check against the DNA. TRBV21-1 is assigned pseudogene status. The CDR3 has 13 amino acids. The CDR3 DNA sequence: TGTGCCAGCAGCACCAGACAGGGGCAGGGCTACACCTTC. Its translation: CASSTRQGQGYTF.

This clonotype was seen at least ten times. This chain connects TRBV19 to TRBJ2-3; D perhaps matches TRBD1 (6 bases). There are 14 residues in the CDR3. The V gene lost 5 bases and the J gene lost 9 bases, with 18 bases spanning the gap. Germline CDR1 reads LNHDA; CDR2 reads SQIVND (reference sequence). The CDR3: CASSPSDSPGTQYF. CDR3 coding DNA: TGTGCCAGTAGTCCGTCGGACAGCCCAGGGACGCAGTATTTT.

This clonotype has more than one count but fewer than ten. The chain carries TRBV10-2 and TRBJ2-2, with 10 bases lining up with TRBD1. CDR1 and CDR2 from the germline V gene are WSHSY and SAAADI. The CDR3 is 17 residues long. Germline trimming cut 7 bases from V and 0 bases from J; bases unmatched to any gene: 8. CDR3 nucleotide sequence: TGCGCCAGCACCCTCCGGGACAGGGGATCGAACACCGGGGAGCTGTTTTTT. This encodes CASTLRDRGSNTGELFF.

The CDR3 is CASSVGQGGVYEQYF. CDR3 nucleotides: TGTGCCAGCAGCGTGGGACAGGGGGGAGTCTACGAGCAGTACTTC. This chain uses TRBV5-4 with TRBJ2-7, with 11 bases identical to TRBD1. The CDR3 spans 15 residues. CDR1 SGHNT and CDR2 YYREEE come from the germline V gene (reference sequence). The junction had 6 bases not matched to a gene; V was cut back by 4 bases and J by 3 bases.

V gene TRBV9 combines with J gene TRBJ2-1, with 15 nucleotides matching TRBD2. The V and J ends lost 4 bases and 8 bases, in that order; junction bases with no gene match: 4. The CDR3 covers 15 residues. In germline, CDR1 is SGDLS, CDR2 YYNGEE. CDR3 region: CASSSRTSGGDEQFF. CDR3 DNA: TGTGCCAGCAGCTCAAGGACTAGCGGGGGGGATGAGCAGTTCTTC. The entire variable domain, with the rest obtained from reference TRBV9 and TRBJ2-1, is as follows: DSGVTQTPKHLITATGQRVTLRCSPRSGDLSVYWYQQSLDQGLQFLIQYYNGEERAKGNILERFSAQQFPDLHSELNLSSLELGDSALYFCASSSRTSGGDEQFFGPGTRLTVL.

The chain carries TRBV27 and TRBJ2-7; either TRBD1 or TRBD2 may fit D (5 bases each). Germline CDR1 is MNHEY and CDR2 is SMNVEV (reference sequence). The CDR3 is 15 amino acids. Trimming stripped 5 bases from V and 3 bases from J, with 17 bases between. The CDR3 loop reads CASSPAGAGYYEQYF. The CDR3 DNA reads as TGTGCCAGCAGTCCCGCCGGGGCAGGTTACTACGAGCAGTACTTC.

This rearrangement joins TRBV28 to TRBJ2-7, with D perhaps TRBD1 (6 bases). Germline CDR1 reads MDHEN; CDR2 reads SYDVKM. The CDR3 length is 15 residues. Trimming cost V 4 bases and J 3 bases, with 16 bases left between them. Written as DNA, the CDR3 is TGTGCCAGCAGTTCCCAGGGGAAGGGGAACTACGAGCAGTACTTC. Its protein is CASSSQGKGNYEQYF.

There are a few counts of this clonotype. CDR3 sequence reads: CASSLDPGGNTEAFF. The CDR3 coding sequence is TGCGCCAGCAGCTTGGATCCAGGGGGCAACACTGAAGCTTTCTTT. The V call is TRBV5-1, the J call TRBJ1-1; TRBD1 aligns across 8 bases. Germline V gives CDR1 SGHRS, CDR2 YFSETQ. V dropped 0 bases and J dropped 2; count of bases not matched to a gene: 3. The CDR3 runs to 15 residues. The complete variable domain, with remaining parts taken from reference TRBV5-1 and TRBJ1-1, reads KAGVTQTPRYLIKTRGQQVTLSCSPISGHRSVSWYQQTPGQGLQFLFEYFSETQRNKGNFPGRFSGRQFSNSRSEMNVSTLELGDSALYLCASSLDPGGNTEAFFGQGTRLTVV.

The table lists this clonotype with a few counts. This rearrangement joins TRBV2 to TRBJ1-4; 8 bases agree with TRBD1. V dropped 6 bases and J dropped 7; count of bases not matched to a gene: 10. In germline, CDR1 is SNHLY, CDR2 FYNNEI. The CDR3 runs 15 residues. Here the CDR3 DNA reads TGTGCCAGCAGCAGGGCGACAGGGGAATTTGAAAAACTGTTTTTT. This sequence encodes CASSRATGEFEKLFF.

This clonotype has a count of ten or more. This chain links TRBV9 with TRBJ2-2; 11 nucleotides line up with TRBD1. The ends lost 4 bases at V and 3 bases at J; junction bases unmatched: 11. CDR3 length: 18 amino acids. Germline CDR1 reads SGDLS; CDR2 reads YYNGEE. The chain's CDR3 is CASSPRTGGTLDTGELFF. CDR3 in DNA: TGTGCCAGCAGCCCGAGGACAGGGGGCACGCTGGACACCGGGGAGCTGTTTTTT.

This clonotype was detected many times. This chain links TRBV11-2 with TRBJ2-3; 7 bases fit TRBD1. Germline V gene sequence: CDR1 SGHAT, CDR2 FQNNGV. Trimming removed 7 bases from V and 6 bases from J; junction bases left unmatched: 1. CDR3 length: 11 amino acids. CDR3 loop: CASKQGDTQYF. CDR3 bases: TGTGCCAGCAAACAGGGGGATACGCAGTATTTT.

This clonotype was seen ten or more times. The CDR3 nucleotides read TGCGCCAGCAGCCAGCCGGACGCGCTTGGGGACATTCAGTACTTC. It encodes CASSQPDALGDIQYF. The V gene is TRBV4-1, the J gene TRBJ2-4, with D unresolved. The CDR3 spans 15 residues. V was pared by 3 bases and J by 8 bases, with 17 bases between. CDR1 is MGHRA, CDR2 YSYEKL, per germline.

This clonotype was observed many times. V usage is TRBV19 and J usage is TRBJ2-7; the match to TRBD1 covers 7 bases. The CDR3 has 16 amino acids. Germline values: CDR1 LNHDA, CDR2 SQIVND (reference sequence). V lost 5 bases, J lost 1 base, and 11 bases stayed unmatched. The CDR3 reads CASSLIQGSGSYEQYF. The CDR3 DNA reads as TGTGCCAGTAGTTTGATACAGGGGTCTGGGTCCTACGAGCAGTACTTC.